This T cell receptor (beta chain) comes out of a study of CD8 T cells in ankylosing spondylitis. Study observations and caveats: Significantly higher representation of disease-linked clones was reported for matched ankylosing spondylitis synovial fluid. Several highly homologous variants made up a TCR beta motif that seemed to typify ankylosing spondylitis blood. Disease-linked clones were found to be CD8+ and relatively rare in peripheral blood.

Points on this clonotype: As yet, its antigen is unknown.

The CDR3 is 12 amino acids. The germline V and J ends were trimmed by 6 bases and 10 bases, with 10 bases remaining between them. In TCRdb, the 5' RACE reads were re-called with MiXCR into one record per CDR3 protein. The sample comprises hundreds of thousands of distinct CDR3 sequences, roughly an eighth of which are singletons, and nearly 7% rests with the top ten. V and J are TRBV12-3 or TRBV12-4 and TRBJ1-6, with D possibly TRBD1 on 6 matching bases. The sequenced sample was blood, either unsorted or a sorted T cell fraction (not recorded which). The TCR comes from a male donor with ankylosing spondylitis. The CDR3 loop reads CASRAGVSPLHF. The CDR3 DNA follows: TGTGCCAGCAGAGCAGGGGTCTCACCCCTCCACTTT.